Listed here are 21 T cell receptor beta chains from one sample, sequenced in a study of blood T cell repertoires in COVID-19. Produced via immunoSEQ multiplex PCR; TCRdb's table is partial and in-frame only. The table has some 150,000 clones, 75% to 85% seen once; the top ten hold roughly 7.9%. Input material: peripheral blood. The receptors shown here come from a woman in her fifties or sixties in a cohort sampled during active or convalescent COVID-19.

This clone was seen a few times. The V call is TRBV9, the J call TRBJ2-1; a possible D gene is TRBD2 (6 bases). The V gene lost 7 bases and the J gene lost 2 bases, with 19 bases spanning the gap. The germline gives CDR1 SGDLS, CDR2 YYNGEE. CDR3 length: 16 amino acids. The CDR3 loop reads CASSPGGAGTYNEQFF. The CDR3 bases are TGTGCCAGCTCCCCCGGTGGGGCGGGGACCTACAATGAGCAGTTCTTC. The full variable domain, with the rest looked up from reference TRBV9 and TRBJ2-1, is DSGVTQTPKHLITATGQRVTLRCSPRSGDLSVYWYQQSLDQGLQFLIQYYNGEERAKGNILERFSAQQFPDLHSELNLSSLELGDSALYFCASSPGGAGTYNEQFFGPGTRLTVL.

CDR3 sequence (DNA): TGTGCCAGCAGTGAACGGGAAGGCGGGGAGCTGTTTTTT. This codes for CASSEREGGELFF. The chain carries TRBV6-1 and TRBJ2-2, with D perhaps matching TRBD2 (5 bases). CDR1 MNHNS and CDR2 SASEGT come from the germline V gene. The V end was cut by 2 bases, the J end by 7 bases, with 8 bases between. There are 13 residues in the CDR3.

The CDR3 is CSVEGSGSRSTSGELFF. The CDR3 nucleotides read TGCAGCGTTGAAGGGAGCGGGTCCAGGTCCACGTCCGGGGAGCTGTTTTTT. The rearrangement joins TRBV29-1 to TRBJ2-2; D possibly corresponds to TRBD2 (6 bases). Germline assignment: CDR1 SQVTM and CDR2 ANQGSEA. The CDR3 spans 17 residues. Trimming shortened V by 1 base and J by 6 bases, and 21 bases separated the two germline ends.

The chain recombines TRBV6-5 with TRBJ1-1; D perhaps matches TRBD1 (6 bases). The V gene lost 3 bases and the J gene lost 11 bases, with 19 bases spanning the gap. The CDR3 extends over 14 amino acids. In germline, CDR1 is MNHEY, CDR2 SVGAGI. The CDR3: CASSYQGPYTGAFF. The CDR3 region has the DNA TGTGCCAGCAGTTATCAGGGGCCCTACACGGGGGCTTTCTTT.

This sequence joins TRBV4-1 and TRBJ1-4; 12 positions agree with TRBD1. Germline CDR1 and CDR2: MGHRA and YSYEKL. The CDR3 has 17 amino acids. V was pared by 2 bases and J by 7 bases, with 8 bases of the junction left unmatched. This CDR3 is CASSQPGTGGRGEKLFF. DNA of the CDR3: TGCGCCAGCAGCCAACCTGGGACAGGGGGCCGTGGTGAAAAACTGTTTTTT.

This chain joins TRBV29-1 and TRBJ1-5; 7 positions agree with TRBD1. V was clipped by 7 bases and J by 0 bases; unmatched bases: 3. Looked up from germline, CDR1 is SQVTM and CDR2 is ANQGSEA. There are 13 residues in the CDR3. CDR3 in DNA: TGCAGCGCCCGGGACAGTAGCAATCAGCCCCAGCATTTT. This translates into CSARDSSNQPQHF.

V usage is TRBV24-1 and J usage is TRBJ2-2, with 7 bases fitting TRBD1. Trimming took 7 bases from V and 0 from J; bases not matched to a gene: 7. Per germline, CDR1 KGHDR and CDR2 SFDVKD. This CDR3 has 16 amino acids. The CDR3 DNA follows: TGTGCCACCAGGGGTGTAGGGACAGCGAACACCGGGGAGCTGTTTTTT. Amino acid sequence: CATRGVGTANTGELFF.

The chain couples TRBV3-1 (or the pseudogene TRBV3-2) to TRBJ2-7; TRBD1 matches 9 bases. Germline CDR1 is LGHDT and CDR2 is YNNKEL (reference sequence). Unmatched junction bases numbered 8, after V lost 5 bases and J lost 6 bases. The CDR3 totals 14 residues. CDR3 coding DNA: TGTGCCAGCAGCGCCCGGGACAGGGATCGCGAGCAGTACTTC. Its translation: CASSARDRDREQYF.

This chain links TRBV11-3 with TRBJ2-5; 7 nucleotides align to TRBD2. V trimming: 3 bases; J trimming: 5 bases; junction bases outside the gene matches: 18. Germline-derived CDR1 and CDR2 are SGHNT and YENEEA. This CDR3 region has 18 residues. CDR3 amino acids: CASSLVRIIRRRGETQYF. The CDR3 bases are TGTGCCAGCAGCTTGGTAAGGATTATTCGGCGGCGGGGGGAGACCCAGTACTTC. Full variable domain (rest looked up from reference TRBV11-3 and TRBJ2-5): EAGVVQSPRYKIIEKKQPVAFWCNPISGHNTLYWYLQNLGQGPELLIRYENEEAVDDSQLPKDRFSAERLKGVDSTLKIQPAELGDSAVYLCASSLVRIIRRRGETQYFGPGTRLLVL.

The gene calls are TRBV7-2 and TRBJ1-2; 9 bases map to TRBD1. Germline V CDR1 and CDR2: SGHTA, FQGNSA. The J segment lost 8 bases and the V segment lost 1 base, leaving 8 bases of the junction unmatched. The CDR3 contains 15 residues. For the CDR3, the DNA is TGTGCCAGCAGCTTAGTGCGGGGACAGGGAGGAGGCTACACCTTC. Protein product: CASSLVRGQGGGYTF.

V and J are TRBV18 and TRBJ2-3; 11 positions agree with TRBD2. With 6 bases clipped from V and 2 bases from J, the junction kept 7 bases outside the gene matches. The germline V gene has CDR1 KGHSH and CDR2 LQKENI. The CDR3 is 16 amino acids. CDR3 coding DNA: TGTGCCAGCTCTTTCTTAGCGGGGGGGGCCACAGATACGCAGTATTTT. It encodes CASSFLAGGATDTQYF.

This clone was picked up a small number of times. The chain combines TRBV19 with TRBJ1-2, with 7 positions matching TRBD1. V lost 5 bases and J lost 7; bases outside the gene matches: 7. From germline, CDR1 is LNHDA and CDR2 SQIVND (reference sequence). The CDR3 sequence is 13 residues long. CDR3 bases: TGTGCCAGTAGTCCCAACCCAGGGGGTGGCTACACCTTC. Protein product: CASSPNPGGGYTF.

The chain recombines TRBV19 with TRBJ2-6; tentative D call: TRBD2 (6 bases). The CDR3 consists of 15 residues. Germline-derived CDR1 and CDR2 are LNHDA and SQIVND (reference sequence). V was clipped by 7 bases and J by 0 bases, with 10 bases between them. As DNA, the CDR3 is TGTGCCAGTATGCGGGGTAGCTCTGGGGCCAACGTCCTGACTTTC. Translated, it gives CASMRGSSGANVLTF. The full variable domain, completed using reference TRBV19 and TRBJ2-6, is DGGITQSPKYLFRKEGQNVTLSCEQNLNHDAMYWYRQDPGQGLRLIYYSQIVNDFQKGDIAEGYSVSREKKESFPLTVTSAQKNPTAFYLCASMRGSSGANVLTFGAGSRLTVL.

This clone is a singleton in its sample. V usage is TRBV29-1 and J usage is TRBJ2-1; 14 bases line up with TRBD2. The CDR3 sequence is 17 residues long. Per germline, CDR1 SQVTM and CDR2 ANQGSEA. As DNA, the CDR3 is TGCAGTTCGGAGGGGACTAGCGGGGGCCTCTCCTACAATGAGCAGTTCTTC. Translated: CSSEGTSGGLSYNEQFF.

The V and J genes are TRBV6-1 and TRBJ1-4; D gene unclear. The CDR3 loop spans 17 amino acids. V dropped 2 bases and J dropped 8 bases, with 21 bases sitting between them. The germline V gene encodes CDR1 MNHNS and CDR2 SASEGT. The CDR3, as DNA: TGTGCCAGCAGTGAACTTCCGGGGTTCCTCCCAGAAGAAAAACTGTTTTTT. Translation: CASSELPGFLPEEKLFF.

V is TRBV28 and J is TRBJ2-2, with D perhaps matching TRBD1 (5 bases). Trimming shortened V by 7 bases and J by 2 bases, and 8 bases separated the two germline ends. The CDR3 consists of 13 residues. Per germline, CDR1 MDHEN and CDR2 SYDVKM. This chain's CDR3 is CASIQGNTGELFF. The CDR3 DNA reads TGTGCCAGCATCCAGGGTAACACCGGGGAGCTGTTTTTT.

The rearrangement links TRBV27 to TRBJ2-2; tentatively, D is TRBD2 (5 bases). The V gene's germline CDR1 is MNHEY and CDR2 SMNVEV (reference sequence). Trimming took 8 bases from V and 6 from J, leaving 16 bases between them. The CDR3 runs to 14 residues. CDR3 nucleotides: TGTGCCAGCTCCCTAGTGGGAGCCCCCGGGGAGCTGTTTTTT. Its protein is CASSLVGAPGELFF.

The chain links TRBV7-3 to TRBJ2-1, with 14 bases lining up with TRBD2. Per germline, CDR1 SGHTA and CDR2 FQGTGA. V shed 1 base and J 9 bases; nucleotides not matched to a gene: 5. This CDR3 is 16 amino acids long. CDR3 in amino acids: CASSLMGTSGGSEQFF. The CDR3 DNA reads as TGTGCCAGCAGCTTAATGGGGACTAGCGGGGGTAGTGAGCAGTTCTTC.

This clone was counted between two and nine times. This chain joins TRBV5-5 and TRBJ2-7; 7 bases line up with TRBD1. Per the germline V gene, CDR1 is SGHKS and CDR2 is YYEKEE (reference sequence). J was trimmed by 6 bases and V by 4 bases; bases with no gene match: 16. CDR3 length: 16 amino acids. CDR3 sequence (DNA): TGTGCCAGCAGCGCAGATTTACAGGGGTCTTCACGCGAGCAGTACTTC. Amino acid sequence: CASSADLQGSSREQYF. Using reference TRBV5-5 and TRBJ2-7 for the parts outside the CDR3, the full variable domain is DAGVTQSPTHLIKTRGQQVTLRCSPISGHKSVSWYQQVLGQGPQFIFQYYEKEERGRGNFPDRFSARQFPNYSSELNVNALLLGDSALYLCASSADLQGSSREQYFGPGTRLTVT.

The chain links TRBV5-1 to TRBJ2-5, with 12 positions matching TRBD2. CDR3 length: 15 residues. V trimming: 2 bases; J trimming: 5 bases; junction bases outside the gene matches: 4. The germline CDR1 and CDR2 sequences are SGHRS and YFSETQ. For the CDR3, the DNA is TGCGCCAGCAGCTTCGGTCTAGCGGGGGGGGAGACCCAGTACTTC. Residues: CASSFGLAGGETQYF. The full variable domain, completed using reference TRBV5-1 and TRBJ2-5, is KAGVTQTPRYLIKTRGQQVTLSCSPISGHRSVSWYQQTPGQGLQFLFEYFSETQRNKGNFPGRFSGRQFSNSRSEMNVSTLELGDSALYLCASSFGLAGGETQYFGPGTRLLVL.

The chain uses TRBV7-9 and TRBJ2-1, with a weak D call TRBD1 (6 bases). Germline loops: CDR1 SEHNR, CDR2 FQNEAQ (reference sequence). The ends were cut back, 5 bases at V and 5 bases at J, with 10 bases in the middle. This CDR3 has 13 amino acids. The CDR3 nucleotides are TGTGCCAGCAGCCTGGACAGAGACAATGAGCAGTTCTTC. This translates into CASSLDRDNEQFF.